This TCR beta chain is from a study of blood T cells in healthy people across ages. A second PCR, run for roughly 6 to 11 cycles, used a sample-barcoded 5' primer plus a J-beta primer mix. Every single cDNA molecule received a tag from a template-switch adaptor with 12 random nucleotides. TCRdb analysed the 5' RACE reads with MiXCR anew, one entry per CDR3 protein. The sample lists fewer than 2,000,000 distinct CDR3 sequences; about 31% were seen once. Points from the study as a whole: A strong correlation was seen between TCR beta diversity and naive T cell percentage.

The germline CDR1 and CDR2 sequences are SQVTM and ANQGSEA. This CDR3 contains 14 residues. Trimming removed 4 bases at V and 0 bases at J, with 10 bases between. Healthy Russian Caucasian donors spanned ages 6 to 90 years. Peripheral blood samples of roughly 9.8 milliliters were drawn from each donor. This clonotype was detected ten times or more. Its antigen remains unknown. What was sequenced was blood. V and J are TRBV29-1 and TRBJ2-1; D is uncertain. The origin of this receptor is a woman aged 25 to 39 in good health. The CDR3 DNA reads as TGCAGCGTTGCGTCGGAGCGCTCCTACAATGAGCAGTTCTTC. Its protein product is CSVASERSYNEQFF.